One and the same sample provided the 16 T cell receptor beta chains below, sequenced in a study. TCRdb re-called the 5' RACE reads through MiXCR, storing one row per CDR3 protein. The profile shows around 6,200 distinct CDR3 sequences, around 56% of them singletons. Sequencing input: naive CD4+ T cells sorted from blood. Subset given: naive CD4+ T cells, CD4+CD45RA+CD25-. The receptor set was obtained from a female donor with breast cancer.

Only one count was recorded for this clonotype. The V gene is TRBV4-2, the J gene TRBJ2-2; tentatively, D is TRBD2 (6 bases). CDR3 length: 16 residues. Trimming pared 4 bases from V and 5 bases from J, leaving 17 bases between. CDR1 is LGHNA, CDR2 YNFKEQ, per germline. The CDR3 bases are TGTGCCAGCAGCCGGATGGAGGGGAGCCGTACCGGGGAGCTGTTTTTT. It is translated as CASSRMEGSRTGELFF.

CDR3 amino acids: CASSLERLNTEAFF. DNA of the CDR3: TGTGCCAGCAGTTTAGAGCGGTTGAACACTGAAGCTTTCTTT. The chain is built from TRBV27 and TRBJ1-1; D ambiguous. This CDR3 has 14 residues. Germline CDR1 is MNHEY and CDR2 is SMNVEV (reference sequence). V gave up 2 bases and J gave up 0 bases, with 7 bases separating them.

This clonotype was seen a handful of times. This chain uses TRBV4-2 with TRBJ2-1, with TRBD2 matching over 12 bases. Germline V gene lookup returns CDR1 LGHNA and CDR2 YNFKEQ. Trimming cost V 3 bases and J 8 bases; bases outside gene matches: 5. This CDR3 has 15 residues. The CDR3: CASSHRLAGVYEQFF. In DNA, the CDR3 is TGTGCCAGCAGCCACCGACTAGCGGGAGTTTATGAGCAGTTCTTC.

Worth noting for this clonotype: The conserved final phenylalanine or tryptophan is absent from the CDR3, which likely points to a read error. In nucleotides, the CDR3 is TGTGCCAGCAGGACAGGGAATCTAAACACCATATATTCT. Protein product: CASRTGNLNTIYS. This chain links TRBV12-3 or TRBV12-4 with TRBJ1-3, with 7 bases identical to TRBD1. The J segment lost 6 bases and the V segment lost 6 bases, leaving 5 bases of the junction unmatched. There are 13 residues in the CDR3.

This clonotype was counted only a few times. The chain couples TRBV5-1 to TRBJ2-7, with D perhaps being TRBD1 or TRBD2 (5 bases each). V lost 4 bases to trimming and J lost 4 bases, with 12 bases between them. Germline V gene sequence: CDR1 SGHRS, CDR2 YFSETQ. This CDR3 is 13 amino acids long. This CDR3 reads CASSPRDGYEQYV. The CDR3 DNA reads TGCGCCAGCAGCCCCCGGGACGGGTACGAGCAGTACGTC.

The rearrangement joins TRBV30 to TRBJ2-7; TRBD2 agrees at 7 bases. Germline-derived CDR1 and CDR2 are GTSNPN and SVGIG (reference sequence). This CDR3 is built from 11 residues. The ends lost 5 bases at V and 2 bases at J; junction bases unmatched: 0. This CDR3 reads CAWGLAYEQYF. CDR3 nucleotides: TGTGCCTGGGGACTAGCCTACGAGCAGTACTTC.

The chain joins TRBV28 to TRBJ1-1; the D is unclear. With 6 bases removed from V and 0 bases from J, the gap between germline ends came to 11 bases. This CDR3 spans 14 amino acids. Germline CDR1 reads MDHEN; CDR2 reads SYDVKM. CDR3 amino acids: CASSGAPMNTEAFF. The CDR3 nucleotides are TGTGCCAGCAGCGGCGCACCAATGAACACTGAAGCTTTCTTT.

The rearrangement joins TRBV20-1 to TRBJ1-4; tentatively, D is TRBD1 (5 bases). V was clipped by 6 bases and J by 0 bases, with 14 bases between them. The CDR3 spans 15 residues. Germline CDR1 and CDR2: DFQATT and SNEGSKA (reference sequence). The CDR3 protein is CSATIDSATNEKLFF. The DNA for the CDR3 is TGCAGTGCCACTATAGACAGTGCAACTAATGAAAAACTGTTTTTT.

This rearrangement joins TRBV4-3 to TRBJ2-3, with 7 positions matching TRBD1. V lost 1 base and J lost 5; bases outside the gene matches: 12. The CDR3 loop spans 17 amino acids. CDR1 LGHNA and CDR2 YSLEER come from the germline V gene. The DNA of the CDR3 is TGCGCCAGCAGCCAAGTTGGGGGACAGCGGCTGATAGATACGCAGTATTTT. This gives the protein CASSQVGGQRLIDTQYF.

This clonotype rates as medium-sized. The genes are TRBV15 and TRBJ2-3; TRBD2 is a possible D gene (7 bases). The germline V gene has CDR1 LNHNV and CDR2 YYDKDF (reference sequence). V lost 0 bases, J lost 1 base, and 11 bases lay in between. This CDR3 spans 16 amino acids. The CDR3 DNA follows: TGTGCCACCAGCAGAGATGGCGGGGGCCGCACAGATACGCAGTATTTT. Its translation is CATSRDGGGRTDTQYF.

This rearrangement joins TRBV28 to TRBJ2-7; D gene uncertain. CDR1 is MDHEN and CDR2 is SYDVKM in the germline V gene. Trimming left V 6 bases short and J 6 bases short, with 18 bases between. CDR3 length: 14 amino acids. CDR3 loop: CASSSDRRIVEQYF. Written as DNA, the CDR3 is TGTGCCAGCAGCTCCGACCGTAGGATCGTCGAGCAGTACTTC.

Only a few counts were recorded for this clonotype. The CDR3 DNA reads TGTGCCAGCAGCCAAGGCAGAAATCAGCCCCAGCATTTT. As protein: CASSQGRNQPQHF. This chain uses TRBV4-2 with TRBJ1-5; D uncertain. This CDR3 has 13 residues. Germline-derived CDR1 and CDR2 are LGHNA and YNFKEQ. Trimming shortened V by 1 base and J by 4 bases, and 5 bases separated the two germline ends.

This clonotype was recorded once. The chain joins TRBV12-3 or TRBV12-4 to TRBJ1-2; D call uncertain. The V end lost 3 bases, the J end lost 8 bases, and 13 bases lay between the germline ends. The CDR3 sequence is 13 residues long. The CDR3 DNA sequence: TGTGCCAGCAGTTTGAACAGCCAATTCGGCTACACCTTC. It codes for CASSLNSQFGYTF.

This clonotype appeared a few times. The V and J genes are TRBV4-1 and TRBJ2-3; possible D gene TRBD2, 6 bases. The ends were cut back, 4 bases at V and 6 bases at J, with 17 bases in the middle. This CDR3 comprises 15 residues. Per germline, CDR1 MGHRA and CDR2 YSYEKL. The CDR3 protein is CASSLPGGGRDTQYF. In DNA, the CDR3 is TGCGCCAGCAGCCTACCCGGAGGAGGGCGCGATACGCAGTATTTT.

The chain joins TRBV10-3 to TRBJ2-7; 9 nucleotides line up with TRBD2. Unmatched junction bases numbered 3, after V lost 3 bases and J lost 3 bases. The CDR3 is 14 residues long. Germline V gene lookup returns CDR1 ENHRY and CDR2 SYGVKD. This CDR3 reads CAISDSSGDYEQYF. The CDR3, as DNA: TGTGCCATCAGTGATTCTAGCGGGGACTACGAGCAGTACTTC.

The chain employs TRBV4-3 and TRBJ2-7; the D gene could be TRBD1 or TRBD2 (5 bases each). Trimming left V 4 bases short and J 1 base short, with 11 bases between. CDR3 length equals 14 residues. Germline CDR1 LGHNA, CDR2 YSLEER. CDR3 protein: CASSPAGSSYEQYF. CDR3 bases: TGCGCCAGCAGCCCGGCAGGGAGTTCCTACGAGCAGTACTTC.